The 23 T cell receptor beta chains listed next were all sequenced from one sample in a study of cytomegalovirus exposure and HLA in healthy donors. 13 Jbeta primers and 60 Vbeta primers were used for the PCR. The repertoire was sequenced with immunoSEQ multiplex PCR; TCRdb's copy has only in-frame clones and lacks some. The data hold about 240,000 clones, with around 80% observed a single time. Material: PBMCs. The origin of the receptors is a woman aged 55-75 years in good health and CMV-seropositive.

The DNA for the CDR3 is TGTGCCAGAAGCCCGAGACTAGCGGGATACAATGAGCAGTTCTTC. Protein product: CARSPRLAGYNEQFF. This chain links TRBV5-3 with TRBJ2-1, with 11 bases lining up with TRBD2. TRBV5-3 is known as an ORF, though its function is uncertain. CDR3 length: 15 residues. Germline trimming cut 4 bases from V and 4 bases from J; bases unmatched to any gene: 4.

This clone has only a few counts. This chain links TRBV9 with TRBJ2-7; the D gene is possibly TRBD1 (5 bases). Germline CDR1 SGDLS, CDR2 YYNGEE. CDR3 size: 14 residues. Trimming removed 3 bases from V and 7 bases from J, with 17 bases in between. CDR3 sequence: CASSGRQFKAEQYF. In DNA, the CDR3 is TGTGCCAGCAGCGGTCGACAGTTTAAAGCAGAGCAGTACTTC. Complete variable domain (other parts from reference TRBV9 and TRBJ2-7): DSGVTQTPKHLITATGQRVTLRCSPRSGDLSVYWYQQSLDQGLQFLIQYYNGEERAKGNILERFSAQQFPDLHSELNLSSLELGDSALYFCASSGRQFKAEQYFGPGTRLTVT.

V is TRBV9 and J is TRBJ2-1, with TRBD2 matching over 12 bases. CDR1 is SGDLS, CDR2 YYNGEE, per germline. This CDR3 has 16 amino acids. V lost 1 base and J lost 4; bases outside the gene matches: 3. In nucleotides, the CDR3 is TGTGCCAGCAGCGTACAGGGGACTAGCGGGTACAATGAGCAGTTCTTC. Translated, it gives CASSVQGTSGYNEQFF.

CDR3 in amino acids: CASGPQGSNQPQHF. The CDR3 DNA reads as TGTGCCAGCGGGCCGCAAGGATCAAATCAGCCCCAGCATTTT. The chain recombines TRBV27 with TRBJ1-5; D not certain. The CDR3 totals 14 residues. Germline CDR1 is MNHEY and CDR2 is SMNVEV (reference sequence). V was cut by 8 bases and J by 4 bases, with 15 bases left in between.

The chain combines TRBV2 with TRBJ1-1, with D uncertain. The CDR3 is 13 amino acids. The germline gives CDR1 SNHLY, CDR2 FYNNEI. The ends were cut back, 8 bases at V and 1 base at J, with 11 bases in the middle. The CDR3 spells CASQGGWNTEAFF. DNA of the CDR3: TGTGCCAGCCAAGGCGGATGGAACACTGAAGCTTTCTTT. Using reference TRBV2 and TRBJ1-1 for the parts outside the CDR3, the full variable domain is EPEVTQTPSHQVTQMGQEVILRCVPISNHLYFYWYRQILGQKVEFLVSFYNNEISEKSEIFDDQFSVERPDGSNFTLKIRSTKLEDSAMYFCASQGGWNTEAFFGQGTRLTVV.

The rearrangement links TRBV14 to TRBJ2-4, with D unresolved. CDR1 and CDR2 (germline): SGHDN, FVKESK. V was clipped by 1 base and J by 8 bases, with 6 bases between them. The CDR3 is 12 amino acids. The CDR3: CASSQVSYIQYF. The CDR3 DNA follows: TGTGCCAGCAGCCAAGTTTCATACATTCAGTACTTC. The full variable domain, its missing parts supplied by reference TRBV14 and TRBJ2-4, is EAGVTQFPSHSVIEKGQTVTLRCDPISGHDNLYWYRRVMGKEIKFLLHFVKESKQDESGMPNNRFLAERTGGTYSTLKVQPAELEDSGVYFCASSQVSYIQYFGAGTRLSVL.

The chain has TRBV28 and TRBJ2-1; TRBD2 matches 15 bases. CDR1 is MDHEN and CDR2 is SYDVKM in the germline V gene. V lost 7 bases and J lost 7; bases outside the gene matches: 11. The length of the CDR3 is 17 residues. CDR3 sequence reads: CASNLSPGTSGRNEQFF. Here the CDR3 DNA reads TGTGCCAGCAACTTGAGCCCCGGGACTAGCGGGAGGAATGAGCAGTTCTTC.

The CDR3 reads CASSETGSWGYTF. CDR3 in DNA: TGTGCCAGCAGCGAAACAGGCTCCTGGGGCTACACCTTC. The chain links TRBV13 to TRBJ1-2, with D possibly matching TRBD1 (5 bases). Per germline, CDR1 PRHDT and CDR2 FYEKMQ (reference sequence). The CDR3 spans 13 residues. V shed 5 bases and J shed 8 bases, with 15 bases lying between them.

This clone was seen more than once but under ten times. The chain joins TRBV19 to TRBJ1-2, with D maybe TRBD1 (5 bases). CDR1 and CDR2 from the germline V gene are LNHDA and SQIVND (reference sequence). V was pared by 6 bases and J by 4 bases, with 15 bases between. CDR3 length: 14 amino acids. For the CDR3, the DNA is TGTGCCAGTAGGCGGGGGTCAACCATCTATGGCTACACCTTC. It codes for CASRRGSTIYGYTF.

This chain uses TRBV5-6 with TRBJ2-7; possible D gene TRBD2, 5 bases. This CDR3 spans 14 amino acids. CDR1 SGHDT and CDR2 YYEEEE come from the germline V gene. Trimming took off 0 bases at V and 7 bases at J, with 14 bases between the two ends. Here the CDR3 DNA reads TGTGCCAGCAGCTTGGGGGTGGTTCGGGGTGAGCAGTACTTC. It codes for CASSLGVVRGEQYF.

The rearrangement joins TRBV7-9 to TRBJ2-7; 9 bases are shared with TRBD1. Losses at the gene ends were 3 bases for V and 7 bases for J; bases not matched to a gene: 10. CDR1 and CDR2 from the germline V gene are SEHNR and FQNEAQ (reference sequence). This CDR3 is built from 15 residues. In DNA, the CDR3 is TGTGCCAGCAGCTTCCCCCTTGGACAGGGGCAGGAGCAGTACTTC. It specifies CASSFPLGQGQEQYF. Filled out from reference TRBV7-9 and TRBJ2-7, the complete variable domain reads DTGVSQNPRHKITKRGQNVTFRCDPISEHNRLYWYRQTLGQGPEFLTYFQNEAQLEKSRLLSDRFSAERPKGSFSTLEIQRTEQGDSAMYLCASSFPLGQGQEQYFGPGTRLTVT.

The chain recombines TRBV4-1 with TRBJ2-7; 7 bases are shared with TRBD1. Germline trimming cut 8 bases from V and 6 bases from J; bases unmatched to any gene: 13. From germline, CDR1 is MGHRA and CDR2 YSYEKL. This CDR3 region has 14 residues. CDR3 coding DNA: TGCGCCAGCTCCCCAACCGACAGGGCTGGCGAGCAGTACTTC. Residues: CASSPTDRAGEQYF.

The V call is TRBV25-1, the J call TRBJ1-2; D unclear. This CDR3 has 15 amino acids. Germline V gene data show CDR1 as MGHDK and CDR2 as SYGVNS. The V end lost 5 bases, the J end lost 6 bases, and 19 bases lay between the germline ends. The CDR3 DNA reads TGTGCCAGCAGTCCCAGCTCGGAGTGGGTAGATGGCTACACCTTC. Translation gives CASSPSSEWVDGYTF.

The chain uses TRBV15 and TRBJ1-2; perhaps TRBD1 as D (6 bases). From germline, CDR1 is LNHNV and CDR2 YYDKDF (reference sequence). The CDR3 extends over 16 amino acids. V lost 5 bases and J lost 4, with 20 bases in between. The CDR3 DNA reads as TGTGCCACCAGCCCGGAAGACACAGGGTATGTCTATGGCTACACCTTC. This codes for CATSPEDTGYVYGYTF.

This clone showed up just once. The V and J genes are TRBV2 and TRBJ2-2; 7 nucleotides agree with TRBD2. This CDR3 spans 14 amino acids. CDR1 SNHLY and CDR2 FYNNEI come from the germline V gene. The V gene end was trimmed by 7 bases and the J gene end by 4 bases; junction bases not matched to a gene: 6. The DNA for the CDR3 is TGTGCCAGCACGGTCCAGCGGGGCACCGGGGAGCTGTTTTTT. Its protein is CASTVQRGTGELFF.

The rearrangement links TRBV10-3 to TRBJ2-7; 10 bases are shared with TRBD2. Germline V lookup: CDR1 ENHRY, CDR2 SYGVKD. The CDR3 contains 14 residues. Losses at the gene ends were 10 bases for V and 0 bases for J; bases not matched to a gene: 6. CDR3 sequence (DNA): TGTGCCACCATCGGACTAGCGGACTCCTACGAGCAGTACTTC. It encodes CATIGLADSYEQYF.

This clone was detected once. This chain joins TRBV19 and TRBJ1-2; the D is unclear. Germline-derived CDR1 and CDR2 are LNHDA and SQIVND (reference sequence). The CDR3 length is 17 residues. Trimming shortened V by 3 bases and J by 4 bases, and 21 bases separated the two germline ends. Written as DNA, the CDR3 is TGTGCCAGTAGTATCCCCATCCGTCGGGGAGAGTTCTATGGCTACACCTTC. Residues: CASSIPIRRGEFYGYTF. The whole variable domain, remainder taken from reference TRBV19 and TRBJ1-2, is DGGITQSPKYLFRKEGQNVTLSCEQNLNHDAMYWYRQDPGQGLRLIYYSQIVNDFQKGDIAEGYSVSREKKESFPLTVTSAQKNPTAFYLCASSIPIRRGEFYGYTFGSGTRLTVV.

The chain uses TRBV5-1 and TRBJ1-2, with TRBD1 matching over 11 bases. The V gene end was trimmed by 0 bases and the J gene end by 8 bases; junction bases not matched to a gene: 6. The CDR3 extends over 15 amino acids. Germline V gene data show CDR1 as SGHRS and CDR2 as YFSETQ. The CDR3 spells CASSLGGQGATGYTF. CDR3 coding DNA: TGCGCCAGCAGCTTGGGCGGACAGGGGGCGACCGGCTACACCTTC.

The chain has TRBV10-3 and TRBJ2-7; the D gene is possibly TRBD1 (6 bases). The CDR3 is 13 amino acids. Germline CDR1 reads ENHRY; CDR2 reads SYGVKD. The V end was cut by 10 bases, the J end by 5 bases, with 18 bases between. CDR3 region: CATVPGQGHEQYF. The CDR3 coding sequence is TGTGCCACCGTGCCAGGGCAGGGGCACGAGCAGTACTTC.

This sequence joins TRBV5-1 and TRBJ2-3; maybe TRBD1 (6 bases). V was clipped by 0 bases and J by 3 bases, with 14 bases between them. This CDR3 spans 16 amino acids. CDR1 is SGHRS, CDR2 YFSETQ, per germline. CDR3 in amino acids: CASSLDGGAKTDTQYF. The CDR3 region has the DNA TGCGCCAGCAGCTTGGATGGGGGCGCGAAGACAGATACGCAGTATTTT.

The chain carries TRBV27 and TRBJ1-1; a weak D match, TRBD1 (6 bases). Germline CDR1 and CDR2: MNHEY and SMNVEV (reference sequence). The CDR3 covers 17 residues. V lost 0 bases to trimming and J lost 1 base, with 15 bases between them. The CDR3: CASSLSTGEWWNTEAFF. In DNA, the CDR3 is TGTGCCAGCAGTTTATCGACAGGTGAATGGTGGAACACTGAAGCTTTCTTT.

The rearrangement uses TRBV6-1 and TRBJ1-4; D may be TRBD1 (5 bases). CDR1 and CDR2 (germline): MNHNS, SASEGT. Trimming shortened V by 4 bases and J by 8 bases, and 11 bases separated the two germline ends. This CDR3 has 13 amino acids. The CDR3 reads CASSVLGGEKLFF. The CDR3 region has the DNA TGTGCCAGCAGTGTGCTTGGGGGGGAAAAACTGTTTTTT.

The chain is built from TRBV2 and TRBJ2-3; 10 bases line up with TRBD2. Looked up from germline, CDR1 is SNHLY and CDR2 is FYNNEI. J lost 0 bases, V lost 6 bases, and 6 bases had no gene match. This CDR3 has 16 residues. CDR3 sequence reads: CASSEPGLASTDTQYF. CDR3 bases: TGTGCCAGCAGCGAACCGGGACTAGCGAGCACAGATACGCAGTATTTT.